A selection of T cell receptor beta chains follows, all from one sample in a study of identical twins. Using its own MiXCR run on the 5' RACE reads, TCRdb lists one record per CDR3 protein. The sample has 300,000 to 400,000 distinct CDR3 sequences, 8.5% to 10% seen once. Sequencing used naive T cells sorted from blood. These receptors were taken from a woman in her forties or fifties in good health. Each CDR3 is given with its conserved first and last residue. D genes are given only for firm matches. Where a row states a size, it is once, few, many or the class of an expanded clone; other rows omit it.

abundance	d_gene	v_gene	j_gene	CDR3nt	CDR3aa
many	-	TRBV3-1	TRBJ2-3	TGTGCCAGCAGCCTAAAACGGGACCCGAGCACAGATACGCAGTATTTT	CASSLKRDPSTDTQYF
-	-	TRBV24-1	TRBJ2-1	TGTGCCACCAGTGATTCGCGGACCCTGAACAATGAGCAGTTCTTC	CATSDSRTLNNEQFF
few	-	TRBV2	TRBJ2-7	TGTGCCAGCAGTGAGATGGGGCAAGGCCGTTTCGGGCAGTACTTC	CASSEMGQGRFGQYF
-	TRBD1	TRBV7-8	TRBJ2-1	TGTGCCAGCACCACCTTCGGCCGGGACAGGGTCAACAATGAGCAGTTCTTC	CASTTFGRDRVNNEQFF
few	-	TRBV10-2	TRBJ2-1	TGCGCCAGCAGTCTAGTGTCGGGTGTGCTGGGTGAGCAGTTCTTC	CASSLVSGVLGEQFF
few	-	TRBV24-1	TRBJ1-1	TGTGCCACCAGTGCGGGGATATCCATGAACACTGAAGCTTTCTTT	CATSAGISMNTEAFF
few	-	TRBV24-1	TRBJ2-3	TGTGCCACCGCCGGGGATACGCAGTATTTT	CATAGDTQYF
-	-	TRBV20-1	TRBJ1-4	TGCAGTGCTAGTGGGGGCCTTAACCCCACTGAAGAAAAACTGTTTTTT	CSASGGLNPTEEKLFF
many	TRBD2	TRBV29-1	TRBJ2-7	TGCAGTGGGCGAGCGGGAGTCAACTCCTACGAGCAGTACTTC	CSGRAGVNSYEQYF
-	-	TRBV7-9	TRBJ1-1	TGTGCCAGCAGCCTTCGGGACAATCTCGGGGACACTGAAGCTTTCTTT	CASSLRDNLGDTEAFF
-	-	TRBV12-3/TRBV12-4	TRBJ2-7	TGTGCCAGGAGGCGGGCGGGCGAGCAGTACTTC	CARRRAGEQYF
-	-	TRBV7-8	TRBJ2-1	TGTGCCAGCAGTCCATTAGGGACTGCTTACAATGAGCAGTTCTTC	CASSPLGTAYNEQFF
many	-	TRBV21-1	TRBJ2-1	TGTGCCAGCAGCAAAGAGAAGGTTCGGCAGAGCTCCTACAATGAGCAGTTCTTC	CASSKEKVRQSSYNEQFF
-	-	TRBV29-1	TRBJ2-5	TGCAGCGTTGAAGTTACAGGAGAGACCCAGTACTTC	CSVEVTGETQYF